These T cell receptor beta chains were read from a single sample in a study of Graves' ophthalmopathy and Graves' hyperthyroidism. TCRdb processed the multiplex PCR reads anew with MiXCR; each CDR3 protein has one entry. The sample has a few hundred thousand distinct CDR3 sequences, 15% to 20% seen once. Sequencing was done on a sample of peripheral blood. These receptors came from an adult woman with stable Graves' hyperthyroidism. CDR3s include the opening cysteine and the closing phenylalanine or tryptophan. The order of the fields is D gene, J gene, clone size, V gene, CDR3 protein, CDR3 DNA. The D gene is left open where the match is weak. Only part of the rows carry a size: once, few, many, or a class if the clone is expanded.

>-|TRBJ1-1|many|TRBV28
CASSFAYNTEAFF
TGTGCCAGCAGTTTTGCGTATAACACTGAAGCTTTCTTT
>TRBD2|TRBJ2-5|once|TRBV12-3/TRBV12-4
CASSFLEREETQYF
TGTGCCAGCAGTTTCCTTGAGCGGGAGGAGACCCAGTACTTC
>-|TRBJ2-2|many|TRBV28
CASSLGPGTAGELFF
TGTGCCAGCAGTTTAGGTCCCGGGACCGCCGGGGAGCTGTTTTTT
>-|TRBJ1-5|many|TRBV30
CAWSLSSNQPQHF
TGTGCCTGGAGCCTTAGTAGCAATCAGCCCCAGCATTTT
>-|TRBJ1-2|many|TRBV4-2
CASSQSWGGYTF
TGTGCCAGCAGCCAATCATGGGGTGGCTACACCTTC
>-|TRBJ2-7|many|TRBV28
CASVSGAHEQYF
TGTGCCAGCGTTTCTGGAGCCCACGAGCAGTACTTC
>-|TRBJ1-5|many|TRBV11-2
CASSLNSNNQPQHF
TGTGCCAGCAGCTTAAACAGTAACAATCAGCCCCAGCATTTT
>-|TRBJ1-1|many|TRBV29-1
CSVEDQGWQGSSFF
TGCAGCGTTGAAGATCAGGGCTGGCAGGGTTCTTCTTTCTTT
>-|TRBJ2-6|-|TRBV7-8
CASSPSGAGANVLTF
TGTGCCAGCAGCCCCTCCGGGGCTGGGGCCAACGTCCTGACTTTC
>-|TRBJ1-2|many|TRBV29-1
CSGATGNYGYTF
TGCAGCGGAGCCACAGGGAACTATGGCTACACCTTC
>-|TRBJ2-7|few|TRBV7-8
CASSLDPGNVPHEQYF
TGTGCCAGCAGCTTAGATCCGGGGAACGTACCCCACGAGCAGTACTTC
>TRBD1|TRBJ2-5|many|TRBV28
CASSLDREWETQYF
TGTGCCAGCAGTTTGGACAGGGAATGGGAGACCCAGTACTTC
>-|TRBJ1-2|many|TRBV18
CASSPQANYGYTF
TGTGCCAGCTCACCGCAGGCTAACTATGGCTACACCTTC
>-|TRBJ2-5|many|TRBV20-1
CSALGRRGETQYF
TGCAGTGCACTTGGGAGAAGAGGGGAGACCCAGTACTTC
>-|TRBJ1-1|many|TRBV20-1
CSASRTLNTEAFF
TGCAGTGCTTCCCGGACTCTGAACACTGAAGCTTTCTTT
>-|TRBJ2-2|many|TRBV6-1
CASSEPGLNTGELFF
TGTGCCAGCAGTGAACCGGGGTTGAACACCGGGGAGCTGTTTTTT
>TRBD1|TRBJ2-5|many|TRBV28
CASSRTGGEETQYF
TGTGCCAGCAGCCGGACAGGGGGCGAGGAGACCCAGTACTTC
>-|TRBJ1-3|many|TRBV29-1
CSALGMWDETSGNTIYF
TGCAGCGCCCTAGGAATGTGGGACGAAACCTCTGGAAACACCATATATTTT
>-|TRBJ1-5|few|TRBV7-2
CASSYRVSDQPQHF
TGTGCCAGCAGCTACCGGGTCAGCGATCAGCCTCAGCATTTT
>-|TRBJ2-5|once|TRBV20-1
CSARKGSGQETQYF
TGCAGTGCTAGAAAGGGTAGCGGCCAAGAGACCCAGTACTTC
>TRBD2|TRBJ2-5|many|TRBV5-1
CASSLGPAGGAETQYF
TGCGCCAGCAGCTTGGGGCCAGCGGGAGGGGCAGAGACCCAGTACTTC